Below are 20 T cell receptor beta chains sequenced from a single sample in a study of cytomegalovirus exposure and HLA in healthy donors. Assay: immunoSEQ multiplex PCR; the TCRdb copy retains only in-frame clones and omits some. The table lists over 150,000 clones, around 84% of them singletons. Sequencing was performed on PBMCs. These receptors were collected from a woman under 40 in good health and CMV-seropositive.

The chain carries TRBV6-5 and TRBJ2-7; D remains unclear. Germline CDR1 reads MNHEY; CDR2 reads SVGAGI. Trimming removed 0 bases at V and 1 base at J, with 10 bases between. This CDR3 has 15 residues. CDR3 amino acids: CASSYSLLSSYEQYF. The DNA for the CDR3 is TGTGCCAGCAGTTACTCACTGCTTTCATCCTACGAGCAGTACTTC.

The chain employs TRBV10-1 and TRBJ2-5, with D perhaps TRBD1 (6 bases). The CDR3 runs 15 residues. Deletions cut 5 bases from V and 1 base from J, with 14 bases between. Germline assignment: CDR1 WNHNN and CDR2 SYGVQD (reference sequence). The CDR3 DNA sequence: TGCGCCAGCAGTCCCAGGGGTTCACGCCAAGAGACCCAGTACTTC. This gives the protein CASSPRGSRQETQYF.

V is TRBV6-4 and J is TRBJ2-2; D is unclear. In germline, CDR1 is MRHNA, CDR2 SNTAGT. The CDR3 has 13 residues. Deletions cut 4 bases from V and 4 bases from J, with 7 bases between. DNA of the CDR3: TGTGCCAGCAGTGGGCAACGCACCGGGGAGCTGTTTTTT. Translation: CASSGQRTGELFF.

This rearrangement joins TRBV29-1 to TRBJ2-7; D is perhaps TRBD1 (6 bases). CDR1 is SQVTM, CDR2 ANQGSEA, per germline. The CDR3 is made up of 13 amino acids. V was shortened by 1 base and J by 10 bases, with 17 bases between the two germline ends. This CDR3 is CSVEAAQGQLQYF. The CDR3 bases are TGCAGCGTTGAAGCAGCGCAGGGGCAACTTCAGTACTTC.

This sequence joins TRBV7-9 and TRBJ2-7; a possible D gene is TRBD2 (5 bases). The ends were cut back, 8 bases at V and 7 bases at J, with 15 bases in the middle. The germline V gene encodes CDR1 SEHNR and CDR2 FQNEAQ (reference sequence). This CDR3 contains 12 residues. The CDR3 DNA follows: TGTGCCAGCTCAACAGATCGGGGTGAGCAGTACTTC. Its protein is CASSTDRGEQYF.

The genes are TRBV19 and TRBJ2-1; D is perhaps TRBD1 (6 bases). The V end was cut by 4 bases, the J end by 2 bases, with 15 bases between. This CDR3 contains 16 residues. Looked up from germline, CDR1 is LNHDA and CDR2 is SQIVND (reference sequence). The DNA of the CDR3 is TGTGCCAGTAGTACCTATACAGGACAGCCCTACAATGAGCAGTTCTTC. Encoded protein: CASSTYTGQPYNEQFF.

The sample holds a few counts of this clone. The J gene is TRBJ2-7, the V gene TRBV7-9; D unclear. V was trimmed by 4 bases and J by 3 bases, leaving 10 bases between them. The length of the CDR3 is 13 residues. Germline V gene sequence: CDR1 SEHNR, CDR2 FQNEAQ (reference sequence). The CDR3 sequence is CASSWAVDYEQYF. The CDR3 DNA sequence: TGTGCCAGCAGCTGGGCAGTCGACTACGAGCAGTACTTC.

This rearrangement joins TRBV19 to TRBJ2-7; D is perhaps TRBD2 (7 bases). Trimming took off 6 bases at V and 0 bases at J, with 12 bases between the two ends. The germline V gene has CDR1 LNHDA and CDR2 SQIVND (reference sequence). The CDR3 contains 14 residues. In nucleotides, the CDR3 is TGTGCCAGTAGCGGGGGGCGGAGCTCCTACGAGCAGTACTTC. Protein product: CASSGGRSSYEQYF.

V usage is TRBV2 and J usage is TRBJ1-3; tentative D call: TRBD1 (6 bases). In germline, CDR1 is SNHLY, CDR2 FYNNEI. This CDR3 is 16 amino acids long. Trimming stripped 5 bases from V and 4 bases from J, with 18 bases between. Here the CDR3 DNA reads TGTGCCAGCAGTCCCCTCTCGGGGGGGCTAGGAAACACCATATATTTT. Translated, it gives CASSPLSGGLGNTIYF.

This chain joins TRBV4-2 and TRBJ2-2, with D perhaps matching TRBD2 (6 bases). V lost 0 bases, J lost 6 bases, and 14 bases lay in between. The CDR3 runs to 16 residues. The germline gives CDR1 LGHNA, CDR2 YNFKEQ. CDR3 amino acids: CASSQEGGGIAGELFF. The CDR3 DNA reads as TGTGCCAGCAGCCAAGAGGGAGGAGGGATAGCCGGGGAGCTGTTTTTT.

The chain employs TRBV29-1 and TRBJ2-1; D may be TRBD1 (6 bases). Germline-derived CDR1 and CDR2 are SQVTM and ANQGSEA. This CDR3 spans 15 amino acids. V lost 7 bases to trimming and J lost 9 bases, with 25 bases between them. CDR3 nucleotide sequence: TGCAGCGCAAGCACAGGGTATAGGTCATCAGTTGAGCAGTTCTTC. Its translation: CSASTGYRSSVEQFF.

The chain recombines TRBV29-1 with TRBJ2-1, with 7 nucleotides matching TRBD2. Germline CDR1 and CDR2: SQVTM and ANQGSEA. The CDR3 sequence is 14 residues long. V shed 3 bases and J 7 bases; nucleotides not matched to a gene: 9. CDR3 loop: CSVEGSGHGNEQFF. CDR3 in DNA: TGCAGCGTTGAGGGTAGCGGGCACGGAAATGAGCAGTTCTTC.

The CDR3 nucleotides read TGTGCCACCATTCTACCGAGACAGGCCTATGGCTACACCTTC. As protein: CATILPRQAYGYTF. V and J are TRBV28 and TRBJ1-2; tentatively, D is TRBD1 (6 bases). The CDR3 has 14 amino acids. Germline CDR1 is MDHEN and CDR2 is SYDVKM. The V end was cut by 10 bases, the J end by 4 bases, with 19 bases between.

This chain uses TRBV18 with TRBJ1-2; D not resolved. CDR3 length equals 17 residues. V was cut by 4 bases and J by 1 base, with 19 bases left in between. CDR1 and CDR2 (germline): KGHSH, LQKENI. The CDR3 DNA is TGTGCCAGCTCACAAGCACAGCCACGCAACATTAACTATGGCTACACCTTC. Translation gives CASSQAQPRNINYGYTF.

The chain's CDR3 is CASSLVVTGANTEAFF. The CDR3 DNA follows: TGTGCCAGCAGCTTGGTGGTGACAGGGGCTAACACTGAAGCTTTCTTT. V is TRBV5-6 and J is TRBJ1-1; 8 positions agree with TRBD1. The CDR3 contains 16 residues. Germline CDR1 SGHDT, CDR2 YYEEEE. With 0 bases clipped from V and 2 bases from J, the junction kept 6 bases outside the gene matches.

This chain's CDR3 is CSVEEGVGSAEAFF. The CDR3 region has the DNA TGCAGCGTTGAAGAAGGGGTTGGCTCCGCTGAAGCTTTCTTT. The chain carries TRBV29-1 and TRBJ1-1; weak D call: TRBD1 (5 bases). V was trimmed by 0 bases and J by 6 bases, leaving 14 bases between them. The CDR3 totals 14 residues. The germline CDR1 and CDR2 sequences are SQVTM and ANQGSEA.

The chain carries TRBV5-4 and TRBJ1-1; D is uncertain. V was clipped by 1 base and J by 7 bases, with 8 bases between them. From germline, CDR1 is SGHNT and CDR2 YYREEE (reference sequence). CDR3 size: 12 residues. This chain's CDR3 is CASSLNSIEAFF. In nucleotides, the CDR3 is TGTGCCAGCAGCTTGAATTCTATTGAAGCTTTCTTT.

This clone was observed a few times. The genes are TRBV7-2 and TRBJ1-2; D not certain. The CDR3 spans 13 residues. V lost 1 base to trimming and J lost 4 bases, with 7 bases between them. Germline V CDR1 and CDR2: SGHTA, FQGNSA. DNA for the CDR3: TGTGCCAGCAGCTTAGGCGGGATCTATGGCTACACCTTC. It is translated as CASSLGGIYGYTF.

V gene TRBV6-5 combines with J gene TRBJ2-3; 8 positions match TRBD2. The CDR3 covers 15 residues. V shed 8 bases and J 5 bases; nucleotides not matched to a gene: 12. Germline CDR1 reads MNHEY; CDR2 reads SVGAGI. The CDR3 nucleotides are TGTGCCAGCGCGTGGGTAGCGGGAACGTTAGATACGCAGTATTTT. Protein product: CASAWVAGTLDTQYF.

The V and J genes are TRBV5-3 and TRBJ2-7; 9 bases match TRBD1. TRBV5-3 is recorded as an ORF, its role being uncertain. J gave up 5 bases and V 4 bases, and 13 bases lay outside the gene matches. This CDR3 has 16 residues. CDR3 protein: CARSRAGTGYCNEQYF. The CDR3 DNA sequence: TGTGCCAGAAGCCGCGCCGGGACAGGGTATTGCAACGAGCAGTACTTC.